Below are 25 T cell receptor beta chains sequenced from a single sample in a study of Ad26.COV2.S vaccination and SARS-CoV-2 variants. Profiled with immunoSEQ multiplex PCR; TCRdb holds only in-frame clones, not every one. The data hold some 370,000 clones, with about four fifths observed a single time. The treatment denotes: some 20 received Ad26.COV2.S at low or high dose, single or two shots; 5 received placebo; per-sample allocation not given. Collection of the samples took place on day 63 after the first injection of vaccine or placebo. Specimen: peripheral blood, collected in a trial of Ad26.COV2.S vaccine versus placebo. These receptor sequences come from a person between 18 and 65 years old who received the Ad26.COV2.S COVID-19 vaccine or a placebo.

The chain couples TRBV4-1 to TRBJ1-3; D unresolved. Deletions cut 0 bases from V and 2 bases from J, with 5 bases between. The germline V gene encodes CDR1 MGHRA and CDR2 YSYEKL. The CDR3 is 14 amino acids. For the CDR3, the DNA is TGCGCCAGCAGCCAAGAAGGGACTGGAAACACCATATATTTT. Translating it yields CASSQEGTGNTIYF.

Ten or more counts support this clone. The chain combines TRBV21-1 with TRBJ1-1; the tabulated D call, TRBD1, remains unverified against the DNA. TRBV21-1 is flagged as a pseudogene. The CDR3 is 15 amino acids. The CDR3 sequence: CASSKGRLMNTEAFF. The DNA for the CDR3 is TGTGCCAGCAGCAAGGGGCGGCTCATGAACACTGAAGCTTTCTTT.

This sequence joins TRBV21-1 and TRBJ2-5. TRBV21-1 is assigned pseudogene status. The CDR3 contains 15 residues. Here the CDR3 DNA reads TGTGCCAGCAGCAACGGGACGCTAGTCCAAGAGACCCAGTACTTC. Translating gives CASSNGTLVQETQYF.

The chain combines TRBV7-2 with TRBJ1-1, with D perhaps matching TRBD1 (6 bases). V lost 4 bases and J 5 bases, leaving 20 bases between the germline ends. CDR1 is SGHTA and CDR2 is FQGNSA in the germline V gene. The CDR3 has 16 amino acids. The CDR3 loop reads CASSSQRFRGGTEAFF. Here the CDR3 DNA reads TGTGCCAGCAGCTCCCAGAGATTTCGAGGGGGGACTGAAGCTTTCTTT.

This clone was seen a few times. This chain uses TRBV12-5 with TRBJ2-2; perhaps TRBD2 as D (6 bases). V lost 4 bases, J lost 2 bases, and 17 bases lay in between. This CDR3 has 17 amino acids. Per the germline V gene, CDR1 is LGHNT and CDR2 is FRNRAP. The CDR3 spells CASGSPRDFLNTGELFF. The CDR3 nucleotides are TGTGCTAGTGGTTCCCCCCGGGACTTCCTAAACACCGGGGAGCTGTTTTTT.

V usage is TRBV6-5 and J usage is TRBJ2-1, with 10 nucleotides matching TRBD2. V lost 6 bases to trimming and J lost 4 bases; unmatched junction nucleotides: 6. The CDR3 is 15 amino acids. Germline loops: CDR1 MNHEY, CDR2 SVGAGI. CDR3 amino acids: CASSRTSGDYNEQFF. The CDR3 bases are TGTGCCAGCAGCCGGACTAGCGGAGATTACAATGAGCAGTTCTTC.

The rearrangement links TRBV6-2 or TRBV6-3 to TRBJ1-1; D is ambiguous. The germline CDR1 and CDR2 sequences are MNHEY and SVGEGT. This CDR3 spans 13 amino acids. V shed 2 bases and J shed 8 bases, with 12 bases lying between them. This chain's CDR3 is CASSYPPDLEAFF. The CDR3 DNA reads as TGTGCCAGCAGTTACCCCCCGGACCTGGAAGCTTTCTTT.

The rearrangement joins TRBV12-3 or TRBV12-4 to TRBJ2-3; D uncertain. Trimming removed 7 bases at V and 8 bases at J, with 10 bases between. The CDR3 has 11 amino acids. The CDR3 sequence is CASTLVGTQYF. The CDR3, as DNA: TGTGCCAGCACACTTGTGGGTACGCAGTATTTT.

The chain couples TRBV7-6 to TRBJ2-7; 7 bases map to TRBD1. Germline loops: CDR1 SGHVS, CDR2 FNYEAQ. V shed 1 base and J 4 bases; nucleotides not matched to a gene: 4. This CDR3 has 14 amino acids. CDR3 amino acids: CASSLGQGGYEQYF. The CDR3 bases are TGTGCCAGCAGCTTAGGACAGGGCGGTTACGAGCAGTACTTC.

The chain combines TRBV10-2 with TRBJ2-1; D might be TRBD2 (5 bases). Germline CDR1 and CDR2: WSHSY and SAAADI. Trimming cost V 7 bases and J 9 bases, with 13 bases left between them. CDR3 length equals 12 residues. The CDR3 region has the DNA TGCGCCAGCACTGGCTCCCGGGGTGAGCAGTTCTTC. Its protein is CASTGSRGEQFF.

The rearrangement links TRBV6-5 to TRBJ2-2, with no clear D. The CDR3 runs 13 residues. The V end was cut by 7 bases, the J end by 2 bases, with 8 bases between. Germline values: CDR1 MNHEY, CDR2 SVGAGI. The DNA for the CDR3 is TGTGCCAGCATCTTCCCCAACACCGGGGAGCTGTTTTTT. It yields the protein CASIFPNTGELFF.

The rearrangement uses TRBV7-3 and TRBJ2-7; D perhaps matches TRBD1 (7 bases). V was clipped by 5 bases and J by 6 bases, with 20 bases between them. This CDR3 is built from 15 residues. Germline V gene lookup returns CDR1 SGHTA and CDR2 FQGTGA. This CDR3 is CASSPNAGGGPEQYF. The CDR3 region has the DNA TGTGCCAGCAGCCCGAACGCCGGAGGGGGCCCCGAGCAGTACTTC.

This sequence joins TRBV6-5 and TRBJ1-5, with D maybe TRBD1 (5 bases). CDR1 is MNHEY and CDR2 is SVGAGI in the germline V gene. The CDR3 has 14 residues. The V end was cut by 6 bases, the J end by 6 bases, with 15 bases between. CDR3 sequence: CASRAAGGIQPQHF. The CDR3 DNA reads as TGTGCCAGCAGGGCCGCGGGGGGGATTCAGCCCCAGCATTTT.

The count of this clone is one. The rearrangement joins TRBV2 to TRBJ2-1; D ambiguous. The CDR3 consists of 12 residues. V was trimmed by 4 bases and J by 8 bases, leaving 9 bases between them. Germline loops: CDR1 SNHLY, CDR2 FYNNEI. The chain's CDR3 is CASSGRDHEQFF. Here the CDR3 DNA reads TGTGCCAGCAGTGGAAGAGACCATGAGCAGTTCTTC.

A single count supports this clone. This chain connects TRBV6-6 to TRBJ1-2; TRBD1 matches 7 bases. Germline assignment: CDR1 MNHNY and CDR2 SVGAGI (reference sequence). The CDR3 contains 12 residues. V lost 7 bases to trimming and J lost 6 bases; unmatched junction nucleotides: 5. The DNA of the CDR3 is TGTGCCAGCAAGGGAGGGGGCCATGGCTACACCTTC. Residues: CASKGGGHGYTF.

This chain uses TRBV11-3 with TRBJ1-2; D is possibly TRBD1 (5 bases). Germline assignment: CDR1 SGHNT and CDR2 YENEEA. The V gene lost 2 bases and the J gene lost 4 bases, with 8 bases spanning the gap. CDR3 size: 13 residues. The CDR3 region has the DNA TGTGCCAGCAGCTTAATAGGGGCCTATGGCTACACCTTC. This encodes CASSLIGAYGYTF.

The V gene is TRBV5-5, the J gene TRBJ1-1; D is ambiguous. This CDR3 contains 14 residues. Per the germline V gene, CDR1 is SGHKS and CDR2 is YYEKEE (reference sequence). V was clipped by 2 bases and J by 4 bases, with 12 bases between them. The CDR3 here is CASSLGPRSTEAFF. DNA for the CDR3: TGTGCCAGCAGCTTAGGCCCCAGGAGCACTGAAGCTTTCTTT.

V and J are TRBV12-2 and TRBJ1-6; the D call in the table, TRBD1, was not verified against the DNA. TRBV12-2 is recorded as a pseudogene. This CDR3 is built from 17 residues. CDR3 bases: TGTGCAAGTCGCTTAGAATGCAGGGAACGGAGTAATTCACCCCTCCACTTT. Its protein product is CASRLECRERSNSPLHF.

This clone has a count of ten or more. In DNA form, the CDR3 reads TGTGCCAGCAGCTACAGGGACCCTGGAAACACCATATATTTT. Residues: CASSYRDPGNTIYF. The rearrangement uses TRBV11-3 and TRBJ1-3, with D tentatively TRBD1 (6 bases). This CDR3 region has 14 residues. Trimming stripped 4 bases from V and 2 bases from J, with 9 bases between. From germline, CDR1 is SGHNT and CDR2 YENEEA.

The rearrangement uses TRBV12-5 and TRBJ1-1, with D tentatively TRBD1 (6 bases). Germline V gives CDR1 LGHNT, CDR2 FRNRAP. V dropped 3 bases and J dropped 6 bases, with 11 bases sitting between them. CDR3 length: 13 residues. The CDR3 DNA reads TGTGCTAGTGGTTTAGGGGGGGTCCCTGAAGCTTTCTTT. This translates into CASGLGGVPEAFF. The full variable domain, rest sourced from reference TRBV12-5 and TRBJ1-1, is DARVTQTPRHKVTEMGQEVTMRCQPILGHNTVFWYRQTMMQGLELLAYFRNRAPLDDSGMPKDRFSAEMPDATLATLKIQPSEPRDSAVYFCASGLGGVPEAFFGQGTRLTVV.

The gene calls are TRBV7-9 and TRBJ1-4, with D unresolved. Germline CDR1 and CDR2: SEHNR and FQNEAQ (reference sequence). V was cut by 6 bases and J by 8 bases, with 16 bases left in between. The CDR3 is 14 residues long. The CDR3 DNA is TGTGCCAGCAGACCCCGGGCCCTAGAGGAAAAACTGTTTTTT. Protein product: CASRPRALEEKLFF.

V is TRBV7-6 and J is TRBJ2-1; 11 bases line up with TRBD2. Losses at the gene ends were 4 bases for V and 4 bases for J; bases not matched to a gene: 3. The CDR3 spans 15 residues. CDR1 SGHVS and CDR2 FNYEAQ come from the germline V gene. The CDR3 bases are TGTGCCAGCAGCTCGACTAGCGGGGAGTACAATGAGCAGTTCTTC. The encoded protein is CASSSTSGEYNEQFF.

This rearrangement joins TRBV4-3 to TRBJ1-3; TRBD1 aligns across 7 bases. Germline values: CDR1 LGHNA, CDR2 YSLEER. Trimming cost V 4 bases and J 4 bases; bases outside gene matches: 10. This CDR3 is built from 16 residues. This CDR3 is CASSPIYQGEGNTIYF. CDR3 bases: TGCGCCAGCAGCCCAATATACCAGGGGGAAGGAAACACCATATATTTT.

The chain is built from TRBV2 and TRBJ1-1; D gene ambiguous. Germline-derived CDR1 and CDR2 are SNHLY and FYNNEI. Trimming removed 11 bases at V and 6 bases at J, with 13 bases between. This CDR3 spans 11 amino acids. CDR3 nucleotides: TGTGCCCGTCGGGCCTCCGCTGAAGCTTTCTTT. Amino acid sequence: CARRASAEAFF.

The chain employs TRBV4-1 and TRBJ2-7; the D gene is possibly TRBD1 (6 bases). The CDR3 runs 15 residues. V lost 1 base and J lost 4, with 14 bases in between. Germline loops: CDR1 MGHRA, CDR2 YSYEKL. In DNA form, the CDR3 reads TGCGCCAGCAGCCAAGCTTCTGGGGGCCTTTACGAGCAGTACTTC. This codes for CASSQASGGLYEQYF.